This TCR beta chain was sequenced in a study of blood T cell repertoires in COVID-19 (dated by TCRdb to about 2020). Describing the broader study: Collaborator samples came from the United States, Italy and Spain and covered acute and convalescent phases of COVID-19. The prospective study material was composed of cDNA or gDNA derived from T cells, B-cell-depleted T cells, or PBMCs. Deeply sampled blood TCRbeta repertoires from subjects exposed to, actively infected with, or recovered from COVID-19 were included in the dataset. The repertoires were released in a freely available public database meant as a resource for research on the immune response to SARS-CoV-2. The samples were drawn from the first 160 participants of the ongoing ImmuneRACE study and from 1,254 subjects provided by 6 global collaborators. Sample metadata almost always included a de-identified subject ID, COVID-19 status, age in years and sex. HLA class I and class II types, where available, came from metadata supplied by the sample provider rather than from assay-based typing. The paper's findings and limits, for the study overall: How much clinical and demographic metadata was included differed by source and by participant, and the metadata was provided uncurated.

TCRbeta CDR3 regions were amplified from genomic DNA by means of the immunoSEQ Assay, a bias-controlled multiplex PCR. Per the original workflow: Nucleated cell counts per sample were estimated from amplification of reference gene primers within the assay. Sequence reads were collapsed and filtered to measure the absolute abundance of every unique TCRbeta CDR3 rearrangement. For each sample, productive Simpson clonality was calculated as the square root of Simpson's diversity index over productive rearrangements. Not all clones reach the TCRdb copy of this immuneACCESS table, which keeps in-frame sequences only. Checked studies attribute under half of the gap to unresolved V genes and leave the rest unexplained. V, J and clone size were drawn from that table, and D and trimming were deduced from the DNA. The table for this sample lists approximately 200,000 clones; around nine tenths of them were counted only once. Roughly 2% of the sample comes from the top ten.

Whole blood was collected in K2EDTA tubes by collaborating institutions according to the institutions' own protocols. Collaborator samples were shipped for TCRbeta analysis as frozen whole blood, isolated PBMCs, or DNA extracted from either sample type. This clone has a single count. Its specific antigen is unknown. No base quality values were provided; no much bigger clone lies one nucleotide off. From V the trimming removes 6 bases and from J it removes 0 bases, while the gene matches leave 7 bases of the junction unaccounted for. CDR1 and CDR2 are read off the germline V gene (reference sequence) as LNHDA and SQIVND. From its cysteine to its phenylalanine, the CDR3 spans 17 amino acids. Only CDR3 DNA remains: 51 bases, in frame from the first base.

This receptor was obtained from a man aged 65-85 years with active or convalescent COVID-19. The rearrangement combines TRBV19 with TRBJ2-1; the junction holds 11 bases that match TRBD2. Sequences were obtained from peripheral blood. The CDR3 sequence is CASSPLAGGVSYNEQFF. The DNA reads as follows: TGTGCCAGTAGCCCCCTAGCGGGGGGTGTCTCCTACAATGAGCAGTTCTTC.